Listed below are T cell receptor beta chains from one sample, sequenced in a study of OX40 agonist ivuxolimab in advanced cancers. Profiling relied on immunoSEQ multiplex PCR, and the TCRdb table lists in-frame clones only, not all of them. The table lists 57,000 or so clones, roughly 86% of them singletons, with approximately 1.3% in the top ten. The material sequenced was CD4+ or CD8+ T cells sorted from blood, taken in a trial of the OX40 agonist ivuxolimab. These TCRs come from an adult with an advanced solid tumor such as melanoma, head and neck, liver or kidney cancer. Each CDR3 is given with its conserved first and last residue. D genes are given only for firm matches. Not every row has a clone size; where given, it reads once, few, many or a size class.

V gene	D gene	clone size	J gene	CDR3 protein	CDR3 DNA
TRBV19	TRBD1	-	TRBJ1-5	CASSRLFGQGDQPQHF	TGTGCCAGTAGTAGGCTCTTTGGACAGGGGGACCAGCCCCAGCATTTT
TRBV5-1	-	few	TRBJ1-2	CASSWGRGYTF	TGCGCCAGCAGCTGGGGCAGGGGCTACACCTTC
TRBV2	-	few	TRBJ1-6	CASSVTQDNSPLHF	TGTGCCAGCAGTGTAACCCAAGATAATTCACCCCTCCACTTT
TRBV19	-	-	TRBJ1-3	CASSIDRTRTDFGNTIYF	TGTGCCAGTAGTATAGATCGGACACGGACGGATTTCGGAAACACCATATATTTT
TRBV5-6	-	-	TRBJ2-4	CASSQDIQNIQYF	TGTGCCAGCAGCCAGGACATCCAAAACATTCAGTACTTC
TRBV18	-	-	TRBJ2-1	CASSPLGTLYNEQFF	TGTGCCAGCTCACCACTAGGGACCCTCTACAATGAGCAGTTCTTC
TRBV28	-	-	TRBJ2-1	CASSRYNEQFF	TGTGCCAGCAGCCGTTACAATGAGCAGTTCTTC
TRBV18	-	-	TRBJ2-3	CASSPASRSTDTQYF	TGTGCCAGCTCACCTGCTAGCAGGAGCACAGATACGCAGTATTTT
TRBV7-8	-	-	TRBJ1-3	CASSLILQPGTIYF	TGTGCCAGCAGCTTAATCCTTCAACCGGGCACCATATATTTT
TRBV18	-	few	TRBJ1-1	CASSPGQNTEAFF	TGTGCCAGCTCACCGGGACAGAACACTGAAGCTTTCTTT
TRBV18	TRBD1	-	TRBJ1-2	CASSPAGQGGEGYTF	TGTGCCAGCTCACCAGCGGGACAGGGAGGCGAAGGCTACACCTTC
TRBV2	-	-	TRBJ1-5	CASSELLGNQPQHF	TGTGCCAGCAGTGAACTCCTGGGCAATCAGCCCCAGCATTTT
TRBV5-6	-	few	TRBJ1-2	CASSLWGLQGYGYTF	TGTGCCAGCAGCTTGTGGGGGTTACAGGGATATGGCTACACCTTC
TRBV5-1	-	-	TRBJ2-5	CASSPDVVQETQYF	TGCGCCAGCAGCCCAGATGTGGTCCAAGAGACCCAGTACTTC
TRBV18	-	-	TRBJ2-7	CASSPPSGSYEQYF	TGTGCCAGCTCACCACCGTCAGGATCCTACGAGCAGTACTTC
TRBV30	-	-	TRBJ2-1	CAWSVLGANEQFF	TGTGCCTGGAGTGTACTTGGGGCTAATGAGCAGTTCTTC
TRBV5-5	TRBD2	-	TRBJ2-2	CASSPSAGGPTGELFF	TGTGCCAGCAGCCCTTCGGCGGGGGGACCCACCGGGGAGCTGTTTTTT
TRBV6-6	-	-	TRBJ1-2	CASSYSGGSNYGYTF	TGTGCCAGCAGTTACTCCGGGGGGTCTAACTATGGCTACACCTTC
TRBV5-1	TRBD1	-	TRBJ1-1	CASSRQGPNTEAFF	TGCGCCAGCAGCAGACAGGGACCGAACACTGAAGCTTTCTTT
TRBV14	-	-	TRBJ2-1	CASSQARAAYNEQFF	TGTGCCAGCAGCCAAGCTCGGGCGGCCTACAATGAGCAGTTCTTC
TRBV7-2	-	once	TRBJ2-7	CASSLPSGFYEQYF	TGTGCCAGCAGCTTACCCTCGGGGTTCTACGAGCAGTACTTC